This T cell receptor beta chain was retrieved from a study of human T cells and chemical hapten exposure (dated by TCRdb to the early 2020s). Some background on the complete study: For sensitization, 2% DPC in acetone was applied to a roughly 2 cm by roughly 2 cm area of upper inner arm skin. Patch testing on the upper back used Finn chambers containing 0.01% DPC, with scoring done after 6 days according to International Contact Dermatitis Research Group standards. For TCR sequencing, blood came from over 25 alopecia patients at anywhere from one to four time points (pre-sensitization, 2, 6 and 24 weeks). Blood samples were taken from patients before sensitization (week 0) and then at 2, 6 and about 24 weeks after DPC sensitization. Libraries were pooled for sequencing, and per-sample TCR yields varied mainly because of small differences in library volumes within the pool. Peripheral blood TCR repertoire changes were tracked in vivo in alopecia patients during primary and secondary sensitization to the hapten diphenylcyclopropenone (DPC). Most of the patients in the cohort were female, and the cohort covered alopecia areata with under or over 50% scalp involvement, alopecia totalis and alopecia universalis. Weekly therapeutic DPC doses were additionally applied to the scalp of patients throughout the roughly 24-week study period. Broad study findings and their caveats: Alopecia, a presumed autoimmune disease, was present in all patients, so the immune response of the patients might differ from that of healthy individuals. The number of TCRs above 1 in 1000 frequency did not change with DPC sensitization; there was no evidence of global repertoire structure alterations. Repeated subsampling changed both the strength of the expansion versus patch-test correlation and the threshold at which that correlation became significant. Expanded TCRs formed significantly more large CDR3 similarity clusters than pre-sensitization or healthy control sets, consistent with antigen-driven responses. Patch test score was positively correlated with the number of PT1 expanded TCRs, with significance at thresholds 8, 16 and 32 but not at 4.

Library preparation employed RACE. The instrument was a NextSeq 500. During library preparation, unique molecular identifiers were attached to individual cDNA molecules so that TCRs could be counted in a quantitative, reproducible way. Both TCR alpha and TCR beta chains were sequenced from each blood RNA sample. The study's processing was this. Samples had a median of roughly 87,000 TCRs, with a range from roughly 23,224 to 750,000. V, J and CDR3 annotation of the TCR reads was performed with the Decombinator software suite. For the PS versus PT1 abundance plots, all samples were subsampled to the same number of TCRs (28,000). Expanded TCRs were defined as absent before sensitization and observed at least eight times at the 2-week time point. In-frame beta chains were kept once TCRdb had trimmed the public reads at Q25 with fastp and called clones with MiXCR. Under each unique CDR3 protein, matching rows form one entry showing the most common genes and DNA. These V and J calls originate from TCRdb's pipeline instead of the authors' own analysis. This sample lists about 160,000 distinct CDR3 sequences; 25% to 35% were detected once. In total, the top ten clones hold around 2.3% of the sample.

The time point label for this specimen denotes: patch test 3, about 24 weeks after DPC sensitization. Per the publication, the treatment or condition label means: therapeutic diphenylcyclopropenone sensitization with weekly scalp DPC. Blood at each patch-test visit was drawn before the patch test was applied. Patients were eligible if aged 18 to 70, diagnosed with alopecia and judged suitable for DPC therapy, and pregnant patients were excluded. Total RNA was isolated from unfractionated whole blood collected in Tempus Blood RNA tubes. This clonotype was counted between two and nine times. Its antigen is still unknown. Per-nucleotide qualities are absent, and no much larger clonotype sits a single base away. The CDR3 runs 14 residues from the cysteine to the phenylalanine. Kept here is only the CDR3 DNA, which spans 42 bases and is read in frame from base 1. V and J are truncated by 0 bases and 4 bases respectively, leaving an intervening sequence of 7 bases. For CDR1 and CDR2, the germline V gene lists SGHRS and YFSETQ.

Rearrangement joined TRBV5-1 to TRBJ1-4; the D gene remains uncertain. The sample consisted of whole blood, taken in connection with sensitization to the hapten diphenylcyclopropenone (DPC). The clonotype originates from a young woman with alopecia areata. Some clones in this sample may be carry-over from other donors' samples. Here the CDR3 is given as CASSLDSGNEKLFF. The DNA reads TGCGCCAGCAGCTTGGACAGCGGTAATGAAAAACTGTTTTTT.